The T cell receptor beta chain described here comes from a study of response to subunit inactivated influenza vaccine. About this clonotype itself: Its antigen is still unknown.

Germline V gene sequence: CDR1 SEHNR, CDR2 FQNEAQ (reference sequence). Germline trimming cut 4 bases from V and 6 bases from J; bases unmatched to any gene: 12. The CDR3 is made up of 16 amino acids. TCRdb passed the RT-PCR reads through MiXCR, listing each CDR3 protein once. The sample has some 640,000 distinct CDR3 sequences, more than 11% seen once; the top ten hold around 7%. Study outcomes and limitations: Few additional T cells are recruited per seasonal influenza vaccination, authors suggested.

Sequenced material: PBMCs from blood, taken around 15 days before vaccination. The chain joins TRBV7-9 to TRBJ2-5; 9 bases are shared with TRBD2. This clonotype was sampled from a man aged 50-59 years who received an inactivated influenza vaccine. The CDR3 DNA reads TGTGCCAGCAGCTCCGTTAGCGCGGGGGGGCTGAAGACCCAGTACTTC. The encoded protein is CASSSVSAGGLKTQYF.